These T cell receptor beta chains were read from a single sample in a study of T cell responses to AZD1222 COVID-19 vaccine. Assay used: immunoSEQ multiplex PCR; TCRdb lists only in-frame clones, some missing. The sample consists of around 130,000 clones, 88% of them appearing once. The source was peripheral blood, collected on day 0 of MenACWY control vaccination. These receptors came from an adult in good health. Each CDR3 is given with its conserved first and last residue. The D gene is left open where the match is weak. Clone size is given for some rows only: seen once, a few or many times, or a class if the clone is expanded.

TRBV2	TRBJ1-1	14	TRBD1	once	TGTGCCAGCAGTTCGGACAGGGTGATAGCTGAAGCTTTCTTT	CASSSDRVIAEAFF
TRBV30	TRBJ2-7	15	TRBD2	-	TGTGCCTGGAGTATTCCGGGACTAGCGACCTACGAGCAGTACTTC	CAWSIPGLATYEQYF
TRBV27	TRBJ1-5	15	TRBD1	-	TGTGCCAGCAGTACGGGGACAGGGCGAAATCAGCCCCAGCATTTT	CASSTGTGRNQPQHF
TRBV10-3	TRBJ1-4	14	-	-	TGTGCCATCAGCGAAGGGGGGGGTTATGAAAAACTGTTTTTT	CAISEGGGYEKLFF
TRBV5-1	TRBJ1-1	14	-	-	TGCGCCAGCAGCTTGGGGCTAGGCATGGCTGAAGCTTTCTTT	CASSLGLGMAEAFF
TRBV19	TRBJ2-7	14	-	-	TGTGCCAGTAGTACCCAGGACGGGGCCTACGAGCAGTACTTC	CASSTQDGAYEQYF
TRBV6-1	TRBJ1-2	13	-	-	TGTGCCAGCAGTGAAGGGCAGGCTCGTGCCTACACCTTC	CASSEGQARAYTF
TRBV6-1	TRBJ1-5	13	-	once	TGTGCCAGCAGTGAGACAAACTATCAGCCCCAGCATTTT	CASSETNYQPQHF
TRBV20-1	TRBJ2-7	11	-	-	TGCAGTGCCCGAGAGGGGTACGAGCAGTACTTC	CSAREGYEQYF
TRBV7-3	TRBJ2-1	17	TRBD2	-	TGTGCCAGCAGCTTCGGACTAGCGGGGACTTCTGACAATGAGCAGTTCTTC	CASSFGLAGTSDNEQFF
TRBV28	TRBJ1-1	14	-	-	TGTGCCAGCAGTCTCCGGGGACAGAACACTGAAGCTTTCTTT	CASSLRGQNTEAFF
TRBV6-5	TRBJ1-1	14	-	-	TGTGCCAGCACCCCGATAACGGGGAACACTGAAGCTTTCTTT	CASTPITGNTEAFF
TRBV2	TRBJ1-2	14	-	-	TGTGCCAGCAGTGAAGTAGTCCGGGGCCGGGGCTACACCTTC	CASSEVVRGRGYTF
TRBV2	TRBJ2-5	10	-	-	TGTGCAAGAAGAGATGAGACCCAGTACTTC	CARRDETQYF
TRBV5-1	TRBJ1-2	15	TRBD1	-	TGCGCCAGCAGTTTGCCAGGGGGAACTAACTATGGCTACACCTTC	CASSLPGGTNYGYTF
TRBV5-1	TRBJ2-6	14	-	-	TGCGCCAGCAGCTCCTTCTCTGGGGCCAACGTCCTGACTTTC	CASSSFSGANVLTF
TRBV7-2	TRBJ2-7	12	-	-	TGTGCCAGCAGCCCGCCAGAGAACAAGCAGTACTTC	CASSPPENKQYF
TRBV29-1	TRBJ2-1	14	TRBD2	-	TGCAGCGTTGGACGACTAGCGGGGGGGTTAGGAAAGTTCTTC	CSVGRLAGGLGKFF
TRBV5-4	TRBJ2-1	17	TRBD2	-	TGTGCCAGCAGATTGGGAGTAGCGGGAGTAAACTACAATGAGCAGTTCTTC	CASRLGVAGVNYNEQFF
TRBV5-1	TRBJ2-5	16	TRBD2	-	TGCGCCAGCAGCTTGCGCGCGCGGGGGTACCAAGAGACCCAGTACTTC	CASSLRARGYQETQYF
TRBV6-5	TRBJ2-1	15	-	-	TGTGCCAGCAGTCTGATCCCAAGCTCCTACAATGAGCAGTTCTTC	CASSLIPSSYNEQFF
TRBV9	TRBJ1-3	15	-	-	TGTGCCAGCAGCGTAGAAGGGAACTCTGGAAACACCATATATTTT	CASSVEGNSGNTIYF
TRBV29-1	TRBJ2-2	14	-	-	TGCAGCGTTGAAGAGTCGGGGTCGATCGGGGAGCTGTTTTTT	CSVEESGSIGELFF
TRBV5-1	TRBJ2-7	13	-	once	TGCGCCAGCAGCTGGAGGCAGGGCGACGAGCAGTACTTC	CASSWRQGDEQYF
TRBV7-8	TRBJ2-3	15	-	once	TGTGCCAGCAGCTCCGAGCGTGTATCCACAGATACGCAGTATTTT	CASSSERVSTDTQYF
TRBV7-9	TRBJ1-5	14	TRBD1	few	TGTGCCAGCAGCAAAGACAGGGGTACTCAGCCCCAGCATTTT	CASSKDRGTQPQHF
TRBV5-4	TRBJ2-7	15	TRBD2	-	TGTGCCAGCAGCCTCGGGACTAGCGGGAGAGGTGAGCAGTACTTC	CASSLGTSGRGEQYF
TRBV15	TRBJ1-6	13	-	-	TGTGCCACCAGCCCTTCCGAGAATTCACCCCTCCACTTT	CATSPSENSPLHF
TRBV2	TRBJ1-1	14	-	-	TGTGCCAGCGGGTCCCGAGGGTCCAACACTGAAGCTTTCTTT	CASGSRGSNTEAFF
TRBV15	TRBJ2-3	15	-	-	TGTGCCACCAGCAGAGATATCCAGAGCACAGATACGCAGTATTTT	CATSRDIQSTDTQYF
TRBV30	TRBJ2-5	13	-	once	TGTGCCTGGAGTGTACGCAGACTAGAGACCCAGTACTTC	CAWSVRRLETQYF
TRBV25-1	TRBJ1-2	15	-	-	TGTGCCAGCAGTGAATTCGCCGGGTCCAGCTATGGCTACACCTTC	CASSEFAGSSYGYTF
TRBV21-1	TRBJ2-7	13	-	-	TGTGCCAGCAATTTCAGGACAACCTACGAGCAGTACTTC	CASNFRTTYEQYF
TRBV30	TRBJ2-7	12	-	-	TGTGCCTGGAGTTTATGGGACTACGAGCAGTACTTC	CAWSLWDYEQYF
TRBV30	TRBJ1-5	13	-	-	TGTGCCTGGAGTAACAGCTACAATCAGCCCCAGCATTTT	CAWSNSYNQPQHF
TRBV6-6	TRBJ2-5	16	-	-	TGTGCCAGCAGTTACGCCAGTTTTAGTGGCCAAGAGACCCAGTACTTC	CASSYASFSGQETQYF
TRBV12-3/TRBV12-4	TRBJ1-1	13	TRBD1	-	TGTGCCAGCAGTTTTGGTACAGGGGCCAGAGCTTTCTTT	CASSFGTGARAFF
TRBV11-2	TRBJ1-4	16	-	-	TGTGCCAGCAGCTTAGCGGTCGGGCAGGGAGTGGAAAAACTGTTTTTT	CASSLAVGQGVEKLFF
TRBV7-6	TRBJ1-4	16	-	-	TGTGCCAGCAGCTTATCTCCGGGAGGGAGGCACGAAAAACTGTTTTTT	CASSLSPGGRHEKLFF
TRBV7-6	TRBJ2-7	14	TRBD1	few	TGTGCCAGCAGCTTTGGGACAGGTACCTACGAGCAGTACTTC	CASSFGTGTYEQYF
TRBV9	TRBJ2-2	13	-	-	TGTGCCAGCGACCCCGGGAACACCGGGGAGCTGTTTTTT	CASDPGNTGELFF
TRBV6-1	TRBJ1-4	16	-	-	TGTGCCAGCAGTGAACTCAGGAGGCCCACTAATGAAAAACTGTTTTTT	CASSELRRPTNEKLFF
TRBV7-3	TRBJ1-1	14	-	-	TGTGCCAGCAGCCCGGGACGGGGGAACACTGAAGCTTTCTTT	CASSPGRGNTEAFF
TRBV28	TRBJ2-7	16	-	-	TGTGCCAGCAGTTCCCCCGGTGATGCCCCGTCCTACGAGCAGTACTTC	CASSSPGDAPSYEQYF